This paragraph covers one T cell receptor beta chain sequence. Its antigen is not known. This specimen comes from a study of CD4 T cells in relation to SARS-CoV-2 and coronaviruses. Background on the study: Negative control cultures got HIV-1 Nef peptides or no peptide.

The unexposed donors gave CD4+ T cells in about 2010-2019, prior to COVID-19. Isolation of CD4+ T cells took place after about eleven days in culture. Cells permitting, SARS-CoV-2 S/N and four cold-coronavirus spikes were tested on unexposed-donor CD4+ T cells. Using immunoSEQ multiplex PCR, the repertoire was profiled, and TCRdb retains in-frame clones only, with some absent. Of about 21,000 clones listed, roughly three quarters are singletons. The V gene end was trimmed by 5 bases and the J gene end by 8 bases; junction bases not matched to a gene: 7. The CDR3 length is 14 residues. CDR1 and CDR2 from the germline V gene are SNHLY and FYNNEI.

The sample comprised CD4+ T cells from PBMCs, cultured in vitro. This TCR was recovered from a human donor in good health. The chain couples TRBV2 to TRBJ2-1; 9 bases fit TRBD2. CDR3 residues: CASSLSSGIDEQFF. CDR3 DNA sequence: TGTGCCAGCAGTTTGTCTAGCGGGATCGATGAGCAGTTCTTC.